These T cell receptor beta chains were read from a single sample in a study of blood T cells in healthy people across ages. TCRdb recomputed calls from the 5' RACE reads with MiXCR, one row per CDR3 protein. The table includes roughly 500,000 distinct CDR3 sequences, 27% detected once. The source material was blood. These receptors came from a woman in her 70s in good health. Both conserved end residues are part of each CDR3. The D gene is left open where the match is weak. A clone size is listed for some rows: how often the clone was seen (once, few, many), or a class if it is expanded.

TRBJ2-5,NA,NA,TRBV12-3/TRBV12-4,TGTGCCAGCAATAGGATCCCAGACCAAGAGACCCAGTACTTC,CASNRIPDQETQYF
TRBJ2-5,once,NA,TRBV18,TGTGCCAGCGCACCATGGTCGGGCAGGGACCAAGAGACCCAGTACTTC,CASAPWSGRDQETQYF
TRBJ1-2,few,TRBD1,TRBV20-1,TGCAGTGCGAGAGGCTACAGGGGCGGTTATGGCTACACCTTC,CSARGYRGGYGYTF
TRBJ1-4,NA,NA,TRBV4-3,TGCGCCAGCAGCCAAGATGTACTGAACATGGCCGAAAAACTGTTTTTT,CASSQDVLNMAEKLFF
TRBJ1-6,NA,TRBD1,TRBV7-2,TGTGCCAGCAGCCCCGGAGGCAGGGGGAATTCACCCCTCCACTTT,CASSPGGRGNSPLHF
TRBJ2-5,few,TRBD2,TRBV4-3,TGCGCCAGCAGCCAAGGGGGGGGAGCCTACGCAGAGACCCAGTACTTC,CASSQGGGAYAETQYF
TRBJ2-7,NA,NA,TRBV9,TGTGCCAGCAGCGTAGACGCGGGCCCATACGAGCAGTACTTC,CASSVDAGPYEQYF
TRBJ1-1,few,NA,TRBV5-1,TGCGCCAGCAGCTTGGGAGGGGGTGAAACTGAAGCTTTCTTT,CASSLGGGETEAFF
TRBJ1-2,NA,NA,TRBV6-1,TGTGCCAGCAGTGAAGTTGAGGGGCGCGGCTACACCTTC,CASSEVEGRGYTF
TRBJ2-5,few,NA,TRBV12-3/TRBV12-4,TGTGCCAGCAGACCTGGGGGGGCAGTCATAAAAGAGACCCAGTACTTC,CASRPGGAVIKETQYF
TRBJ2-2,many,TRBD1,TRBV4-1,TGCGCCAGCAGCCAAACCTCCCTTCAACAGGGGACCGGGGAGCTGTTTTTT,CASSQTSLQQGTGELFF
TRBJ2-1,NA,TRBD2,TRBV12-3/TRBV12-4,TGTGCCAGCAGCACCGGGACTAGCGGGGCCAACGAGCAGTTCTTC,CASSTGTSGANEQFF
TRBJ2-5,few,NA,TRBV12-3/TRBV12-4,TGTGCCAGCAGTCCCCTGGTGAGGGAGACCCAGTACTTC,CASSPLVRETQYF
TRBJ2-7,few,NA,TRBV6-6,TGTGCCAGCAGAGGTGCGGGGGCGTACGAGCAGTACTTC,CASRGAGAYEQYF
TRBJ2-5,NA,TRBD2,TRBV4-3,TGCGCCAGCAGCCAAGATGGCGGGGGGGAGGTGGAGACCCAGTACTTC,CASSQDGGGEVETQYF
TRBJ2-1,NA,NA,TRBV20-1,TGCAGTGCGGGGGGCTTGGGGAGGAATGAGCAGTTCTTC,CSAGGLGRNEQFF
TRBJ2-1,NA,TRBD1,TRBV7-9,TGTGCCAGCAGCGTGAGGACAGGCTCCTACAATGAGCAGTTCTTC,CASSVRTGSYNEQFF
TRBJ2-3,NA,NA,TRBV5-1,TGCGCCAGCAGCTTGTATAGAGTGGATACGCAGTATTTT,CASSLYRVDTQYF
TRBJ2-6,NA,NA,TRBV12-3/TRBV12-4,TGTGCCAGCAGTTTTCTGGGGTCTGGGGCCAACGTCCTGACTTTC,CASSFLGSGANVLTF
TRBJ1-4,once,TRBD1,TRBV19,TGTGCCAGTACCGGGACAGCCGTGCGGGAAAAACTGTTTTTT,CASTGTAVREKLFF
TRBJ1-1,NA,NA,TRBV12-5,TGTGCTAGTGGTTTGAAGCGGAACACTGAAGCTTTCTTT,CASGLKRNTEAFF
TRBJ1-3,NA,NA,TRBV12-3/TRBV12-4,TGTGCCAGCAGTCCCCGACTGTTCTCTGGAAACACCATATATTTT,CASSPRLFSGNTIYF
TRBJ1-4,NA,NA,TRBV20-1,TGCAGTGCTAGAGCTTCTAGGGCCCCCAGGGAAAAACTGTTTTTT,CSARASRAPREKLFF
TRBJ2-3,few,NA,TRBV24-1,TGTGCCACCAGTGCCAGTGGGGCAGGTACGCAGTATTTT,CATSASGAGTQYF
TRBJ2-3,NA,TRBD2,TRBV6-2/TRBV6-3,TGTGCCAGCAGTTACGGTCGGGTGGTGGCGGGACTAGGGACAGATACGCAGTATTTT,CASSYGRVVAGLGTDTQYF
TRBJ1-2,NA,NA,TRBV21-1,TGTGCCAGCAGCAAGGGAGGGAACTATGGCTACACCTTC,CASSKGGNYGYTF
TRBJ2-3,few,NA,TRBV5-1,TGCGCCAGCAGCCGGGGTACAGCAGCCACAGATACGCAGTATTTT,CASSRGTAATDTQYF
TRBJ1-2,NA,TRBD1,TRBV29-1,TGCAGCGTTGATATAACAGGGGGCTATGGCTACACCTTC,CSVDITGGYGYTF
TRBJ2-1,few,TRBD2,TRBV13,TGTGCCAGCAGCTTAGGGCTAGCGGAATACAATGAGCAGTTCTTC,CASSLGLAEYNEQFF
TRBJ2-3,few,NA,TRBV18,TGTGCCAGCTCACCAACAGGTTTAGAGACGCAGTATTTT,CASSPTGLETQYF
TRBJ2-7,few,TRBD1,TRBV7-2,TGTGCCAGCAGCTGGGACCGGGACAGATCCTACGAGCAGTACTTC,CASSWDRDRSYEQYF
TRBJ1-2,few,NA,TRBV5-5,TGTGCCAGCAGCACACTATACGAGCCCTATGGCTACACTTTC,CASSTLYEPYGYTF
TRBJ2-3,few,TRBD1,TRBV6-5,TGTGCCAGCAGAGACAGGGGGGAGGCAGATACGCAGTATTTT,CASRDRGEADTQYF
TRBJ1-4,few,NA,TRBV20-1,TGCAGTGCTCCTCTTCGAGAAAAACTGTTTTTT,CSAPLREKLFF